What follows are 23 T cell receptor beta chains derived from one specimen sequenced in a study of T cell clonality in common variable immunodeficiency. Points from the study as a whole: Reportedly, TCR beta sequences from common variable immunodeficiency showed fewer deletions and N-nucleotide insertions.

These TCRs are of unknown antigen specificity. Profiled with immunoSEQ multiplex PCR; TCRdb holds only in-frame clones, not every one. Listed here are roughly 32,000 clones without any singletons, the top ten holding less than 30%. The sample taken for sequencing was peripheral blood mononuclear cells. Receptor source: a human donor with common variable immunodeficiency.

This clone came up many times. The read gets to within 3 residues of the CDR3 end, and the germline J gene fills in the rest. The V gene is TRBV4-1, the J gene TRBJ2-3, with 7 bases identical to TRBD1. Losses at the gene ends were 6 bases for V and 1 base for J; bases not matched to a gene: 4. In germline, CDR1 is MGHRA, CDR2 YSYEKL. The CDR3 extends over 14 amino acids. Incomplete CDR3 DNA: TGCGCCAGCAGTTCTGACAGGGGCACAGATACG. Amino acid sequence: CASSSDRGTDT. The entire CDR3 sequence reads CASSSDRGTDTQYF.

This clone was picked up many times. The CDR3 extends 3 residues past the end of the read, so its final part is completed from the germline J gene. The chain uses TRBV5-6 and TRBJ1-2; maybe TRBD1 (6 bases). The V end was cut by 5 bases, the J end by 2 bases, with 13 bases between. Germline V gene lookup returns CDR1 SGHDT and CDR2 YYEEEE. The CDR3 loop spans 14 amino acids. The CDR3 protein is CASRWGGFNYGYTF. The CDR3 bases that were read are TGTGCCAGCAGATGGGGGGGCTTCAACTATGGC.

This clone was seen more than once but under ten times. CDR3 bases read: TGCAGTGCGGCGGGACTAGCGGGCGATGAG. This sequence encodes CSAAGLAGDE. The full CDR3 is CSAAGLAGDEQFF. This chain connects TRBV20-1 to TRBJ2-1, with TRBD2 matching 12 bases. The observed sequence ends 3 residues before the CDR3 terminus, with the missing tail filled in from the germline J gene. CDR3 length: 13 residues. Germline assignment: CDR1 DFQATT and CDR2 SNEGSKA (reference sequence). V was pared by 6 bases and J by 8 bases, with 5 bases of the junction left unmatched.

The table lists this clone with a few counts. Read coverage stops 3 residues before the CDR3 terminus; the germline J gene supplies the remainder. The J gene is TRBJ1-2, the V gene TRBV18; 8 positions agree with TRBD1. V lost 3 bases to trimming and J lost 5 bases; unmatched junction nucleotides: 2. Per the germline V gene, CDR1 is KGHSH and CDR2 is LQKENI. The CDR3 sequence is 13 residues long. The CDR3 DNA, read in part, is TGTGCCAGCTCACCGGGACAGGAGTATGGC. Amino acid sequence: CASSPGQEYG. In full, the CDR3 reads CASSPGQEYGYTF.

This clone was detected only a few times. CDR3 region: CASGPQEPQHF. Partial CDR3 DNA: TGTGCCAGCGGCCCGCAAGAGCCC. The rearrangement links TRBV7-9 to TRBJ1-5, with D unclear. The read ends 3 residues before the CDR3 terminus; that terminus is restored from the germline J gene. This CDR3 has 11 amino acids. Germline CDR1 is SEHNR and CDR2 is FQNEAQ (reference sequence). Trimming took 8 bases from V and 8 from J, leaving 10 bases between them.

This clone was seen many times. The read ends 3 residues early relative to the CDR3; the germline J gene fills the gap. The V gene is TRBV20-1, the J gene TRBJ2-3; possible D gene TRBD2, 6 bases. The CDR3 loop spans 13 amino acids. Germline loops: CDR1 DFQATT, CDR2 SNEGSKA (reference sequence). Trimming cost V 6 bases and J 4 bases, with 14 bases left between them. The part of the CDR3 DNA that was read is TGCAGTGCCCCGCCGGAGGGTGCAGATACG. Translation gives CSAPPEGADT. The complete CDR3 reads CSAPPEGADTQYF.

In its sample, this clone was seen a few times. The read terminates 3 residues before the CDR3 end, so the remaining end is supplied by the germline J gene. This sequence joins TRBV6-2 or TRBV6-3 and TRBJ1-1, with D unclear. Germline V gene lookup returns CDR1 MNHEY and CDR2 SVGEGT. Trimming removed 5 bases at V and 1 base at J, with 8 bases between. This CDR3 has 13 amino acids. The CDR3 bases that were read are TGTGCCAGCAGTACGGGGAGGAACACTGAA. Translating gives CASSTGRNTE. The CDR3 in its entirety is CASSTGRNTEAFF.

This clone was seen repeatedly, ten times or more. Read coverage stops 3 residues before the CDR3 terminus; the germline J gene supplies the remainder. This chain joins TRBV28 and TRBJ1-2, with D perhaps TRBD1 (5 bases). The CDR3 has 12 amino acids. Germline CDR1 reads MDHEN; CDR2 reads SYDVKM. Trimming shortened V by 8 bases and J by 4 bases, and 11 bases separated the two germline ends. Incomplete CDR3 DNA: TGTGCCAGCGAGGGGCCGGCCTATGGC. It yields the protein CASEGPAYG. Given in full, the CDR3 is CASEGPAYGYTF.

In this sample, this clone turned up many times. The read is 3 residues too short to cover the CDR3 end, so that end is filled in from the germline J gene. The J gene is TRBJ2-3, the V gene TRBV5-1; 7 nucleotides align to TRBD2. The trim removed 0 bases at V and 3 bases at J, leaving 10 bases unmatched. CDR3 size: 17 residues. Germline CDR1 is SGHRS and CDR2 is YFSETQ. The sequenced CDR3 bases are TGCGCCAGCAGCTTGGGCATACAGACTAGCCTGACAGATACG. This gives the protein CASSLGIQTSLTDT. The entire CDR3 sequence reads CASSLGIQTSLTDTQYF.

The sample holds many counts of this clone. The part of the CDR3 DNA that was read is TGTGCCAGCTCACCACGGGACAGGGGGGGTCAGCCC. Residues: CASSPRDRGGQP. The full CDR3 reads CASSPRDRGGQPQHF. The J gene is TRBJ1-5, the V gene TRBV18; 11 bases align to TRBD1. The sequenced fragment ends 3 residues before the CDR3 boundary, so the rest is inferred from the germline J gene. The V segment lost 1 base and the J segment 6 bases; nucleotides outside the gene matches: 2. Germline assignment: CDR1 KGHSH and CDR2 LQKENI. The length of the CDR3 is 15 residues.

This clone was counted between two and nine times. Read sequence stops 3 residues before the CDR3 end, and the germline J gene provides the missing end. The gene calls are TRBV19 and TRBJ2-3, with D possibly matching TRBD2 (5 bases). In germline, CDR1 is LNHDA, CDR2 SQIVND (reference sequence). The CDR3 consists of 13 residues. The V gene lost 8 bases and the J gene lost 4 bases, with 13 bases spanning the gap. The part of the CDR3 DNA that was read is TGTGCCAGTTCACTAGGCGGGCCAGATACG. It specifies CASSLGGPDT. In full, the CDR3 is CASSLGGPDTQYF.

This clone has ten or more counts. The read finishes 3 residues shy of the CDR3 end, and the germline J gene is used to complete it. The rearrangement joins TRBV7-3 to TRBJ1-1, with 9 positions matching TRBD1. J was trimmed by 6 bases and V by 3 bases; bases with no gene match: 8. This CDR3 has 15 amino acids. The germline V gene encodes CDR1 SGHTA and CDR2 FQGTGA. The DNA read from the CDR3 is TGTGCCAGCAGCTTGGGACAGGGACGGGACGCTGAA. It is translated as CASSLGQGRDAE. The full CDR3 is CASSLGQGRDAEAFF.

A remark on this clone: The read comes to an end 3 residues before the CDR3 does, leaving the germline J gene to fill in the end. V and J are TRBV30 and TRBJ1-5, with a tentative D call TRBD1 (5 bases). The CDR3 runs 14 residues. Germline values: CDR1 GTSNPN, CDR2 SVGIG (reference sequence). The ends were cut back, 2 bases at V and 4 bases at J, with 12 bases in the middle. The sequenced CDR3 bases are TGTGCCTGGAGTAACACAGGCTTAAATCAGCCC. It yields the protein CAWSNTGLNQP. The entire CDR3 sequence reads CAWSNTGLNQPQHF.

The CDR3 region is CASSLVVETQYF. CDR3 bases read: TGTGCCAGCAGCTTAGTAGTAGAGACC. The V gene is TRBV7-9, the J gene TRBJ2-5, with no clear D. Sequencing ends 3 residues short of the CDR3 end; the germline J gene provides the rest. CDR1 and CDR2 (germline): SEHNR, FQNEAQ (reference sequence). This CDR3 contains 12 residues. The V and J ends lost 1 base and 4 bases respectively, with 4 bases between them.

This clone occurred many times. The read falls 3 residues short of the CDR3 end, and the missing part is taken from the germline J gene. V and J are TRBV7-1 and TRBJ2-1, with 13 bases that match TRBD2. TRBV7-1 is an open reading frame, and its role is uncertain. J gave up 9 bases and V 2 bases, and 19 bases lay outside the gene matches. This CDR3 contains 20 residues. CDR3 residues: CASSSTIVGLAGDRSGEQFF. The sequenced part of the CDR3 DNA is TGTGCCAGCAGCTCAACCATCGTAGGACTAGCGGGAGACAGGAGCGGTGAG.

This clone was counted many times. CDR3 sequence reads: CASSPNAAGGVNEQFF. Incomplete CDR3 DNA: TGTGCCAGCTCACCAAATGCGGCGGGAGGAGTCAATGAG. The chain is built from TRBV18 and TRBJ2-1; 8 bases are shared with TRBD2. The read ends 3 residues early relative to the CDR3; the germline J gene fills the gap. CDR1 is KGHSH and CDR2 is LQKENI in the germline V gene. The trim removed 2 bases at V and 6 bases at J, leaving 9 bases unmatched. This CDR3 has 16 amino acids.

Concerning this clone: The read terminates 3 residues before the CDR3 end, so the remaining end is supplied by the germline J gene. The chain has TRBV18 and TRBJ2-7, with D tentatively TRBD1 (6 bases). V lost 10 bases and J 5 bases, leaving 27 bases between the germline ends. Per the germline V gene, CDR1 is KGHSH and CDR2 is LQKENI. This CDR3 comprises 16 residues. The CDR3: CATRGRAAGEFHEQYF. The part of the CDR3 DNA that was read is TGTGCCACCAGGGGTAGAGCGGCAGGGGAATTCCACGAG.

This clone has only a few counts. Sequencing ends 3 residues short of the CDR3 end; the germline J gene provides the rest. The chain couples TRBV18 to TRBJ1-1; 9 bases are a match to TRBD1. This CDR3 comprises 15 residues. With 2 bases clipped from V and 5 bases from J, the junction kept 6 bases outside the gene matches. Per the germline V gene, CDR1 is KGHSH and CDR2 is LQKENI. The CDR3 protein is CASSPLGTGRTEAFF. The covered CDR3 bases are TGTGCCAGCTCACCATTGGGGACAGGGAGAACTGAA.

This clone was recorded many times. From the germline J gene comes the end of the CDR3, since the read stops 3 residues before it. This chain connects TRBV14 to TRBJ1-2, with D hard to call. Trimming shortened V by 0 bases and J by 2 bases, and 16 bases separated the two germline ends. Germline loops: CDR1 SGHDN, CDR2 FVKESK. The CDR3 consists of 17 residues. CDR3 bases read: TGTGCCAGCAGCCAAGATCGGTTCGACTCGGCCAACTATGGC. Translating gives CASSQDRFDSANYG. The whole CDR3 reads CASSQDRFDSANYGYTF.

This clone was counted a few times. The read comes to an end 3 residues before the CDR3 does, leaving the germline J gene to fill in the end. The chain links TRBV29-1 to TRBJ2-7; D uncertain. Germline CDR1 reads SQVTM; CDR2 reads ANQGSEA. The V and J ends lost 0 bases and 3 bases respectively, with 9 bases between them. The CDR3 sequence is 13 residues long. The CDR3 region is CSVEDKTGYEQYF. CDR3 DNA, as far as it was read: TGCAGCGTTGAAGATAAGACTGGCTACGAG.

This clone has a count of ten or more. One end of the junction is discordant with germline, which a read error may explain. The part of the CDR3 DNA that was read is TGCGCCAGCAGCCGTAGCGGGAGTGGAAACATT. It is translated as CASSRSGSGNI. The whole CDR3 protein reads CASSRSGSGNIQYF. The gene calls are TRBV4-2 and TRBJ2-4; 9 bases line up with TRBD2. The read stops 3 residues short of the end of the CDR3; the missing end is completed from the germline J gene. This CDR3 comprises 14 residues. Germline V gene sequence: CDR1 LGHNA, CDR2 YNFKEQ.

Notes on this clone: The junction departs from the called germline gene at one end, perhaps through a read error. The CDR3 end falls 3 residues outside the read, so it is completed with the germline J gene. V and J are TRBV7-9 and TRBJ1-1, with D hard to call. This CDR3 comprises 13 residues. Germline loops: CDR1 SEHNR, CDR2 FQNEAQ (reference sequence). Partial CDR3 DNA: TGTTCCAGCAGCCGGTACTTTAACACTGAA. Its translation is CSSSRYFNTE. The whole CDR3 sequence is CSSSRYFNTEAFF. The full variable domain, with the rest looked up from reference TRBV7-9 and TRBJ1-1, is DTGVSQNPRHKITKRGQNVTFRCDPISEHNRLYWYRQTLGQGPEFLTYFQNEAQLEKSRLLSDRFSAERPKGSFSTLEIQRTEQGDSAMYLCSSSRYFNTEAFFGQGTRLTVV.

This clone was detected only a few times. The read finishes 3 residues shy of the CDR3 end, and the germline J gene is used to complete it. V gene TRBV2 combines with J gene TRBJ1-2; D is possibly TRBD1 (6 bases). CDR1 and CDR2 (germline): SNHLY, FYNNEI. There are 12 residues in the CDR3. V lost 6 bases and J lost 5, with 10 bases in between. Here the CDR3 reads CASRETGYGYTF. The sequenced CDR3 bases are TGTGCCAGCAGGGAGACAGGTTATGGC.